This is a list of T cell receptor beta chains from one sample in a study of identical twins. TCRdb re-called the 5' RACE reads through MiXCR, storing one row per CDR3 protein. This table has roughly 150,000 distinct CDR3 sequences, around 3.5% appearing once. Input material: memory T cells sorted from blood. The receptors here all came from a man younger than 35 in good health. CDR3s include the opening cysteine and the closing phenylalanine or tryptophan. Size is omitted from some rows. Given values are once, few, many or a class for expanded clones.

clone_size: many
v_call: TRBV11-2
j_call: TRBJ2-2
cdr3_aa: CASSSLRSANTGELFF

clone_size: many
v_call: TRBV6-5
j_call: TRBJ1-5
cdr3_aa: CASSYPGTGGDGQPQHF

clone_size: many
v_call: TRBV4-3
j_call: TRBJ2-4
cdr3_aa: CASSQEPDGPQYF

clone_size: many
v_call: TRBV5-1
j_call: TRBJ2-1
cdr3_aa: CASSFPSGRYNEQFF

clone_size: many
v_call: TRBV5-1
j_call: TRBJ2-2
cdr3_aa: CASTHQTRGTKAGELFF

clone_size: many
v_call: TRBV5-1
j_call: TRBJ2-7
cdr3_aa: CASRALSESPSYEQYF

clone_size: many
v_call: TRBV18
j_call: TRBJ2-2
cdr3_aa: CASSPHGQGYTGELFF

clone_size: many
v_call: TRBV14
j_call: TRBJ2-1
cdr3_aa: CASSQVYGGEQFF

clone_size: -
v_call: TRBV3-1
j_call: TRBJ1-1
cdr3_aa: CASSPYPSAEIEAFF

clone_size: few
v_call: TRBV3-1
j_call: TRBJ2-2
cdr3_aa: CASSHGVGSGELFF

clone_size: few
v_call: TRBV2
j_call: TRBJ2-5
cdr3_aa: CASSARSGRNQETQYF

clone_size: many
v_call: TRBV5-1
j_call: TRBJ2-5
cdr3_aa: CASSLLAGEETQYF

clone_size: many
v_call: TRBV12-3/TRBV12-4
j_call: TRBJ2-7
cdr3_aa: CASSSGPRGRNEQYF

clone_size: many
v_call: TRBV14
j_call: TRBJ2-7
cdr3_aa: CASSHRAFHEQYF

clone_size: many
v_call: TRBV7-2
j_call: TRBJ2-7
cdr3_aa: CASSLDLAGGRLGYF

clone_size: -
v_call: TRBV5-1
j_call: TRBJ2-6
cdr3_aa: CASSRGEPGANVLTF

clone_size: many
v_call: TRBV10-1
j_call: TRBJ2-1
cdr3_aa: CASSGSREGVQFF

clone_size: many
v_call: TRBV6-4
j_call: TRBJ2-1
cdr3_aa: CASSREAGGYNEQFF

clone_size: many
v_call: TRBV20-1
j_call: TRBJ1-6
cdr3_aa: CSAYRQGSPLHF

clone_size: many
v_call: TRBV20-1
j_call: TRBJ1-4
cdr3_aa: CSARGSRANEKLFF

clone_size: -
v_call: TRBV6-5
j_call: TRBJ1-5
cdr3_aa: CASSSFPPGTGSQPQHF

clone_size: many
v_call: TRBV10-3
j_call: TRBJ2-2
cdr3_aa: CAISERGSPTGELFF

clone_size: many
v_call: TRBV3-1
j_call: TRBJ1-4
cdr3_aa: CASSPNRGTNEKLFF

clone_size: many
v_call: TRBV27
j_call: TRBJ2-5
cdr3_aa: CASSSRQGIETQYF

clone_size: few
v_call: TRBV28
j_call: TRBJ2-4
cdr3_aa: CASRGESLAKNIQYF

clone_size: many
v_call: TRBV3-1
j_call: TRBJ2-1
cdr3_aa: CASSQERLARGYEQFF

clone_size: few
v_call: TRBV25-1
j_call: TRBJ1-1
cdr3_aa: CASADSTEAFF

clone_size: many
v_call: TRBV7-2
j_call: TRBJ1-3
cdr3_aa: CASSQSGRDTIYF